The entry that follows covers one TCR beta chain sequence. With 7 bases removed from V and 4 bases from J, the gap between germline ends came to 29 bases. The CDR3 has 17 residues. Germline V gene sequence: CDR1 SQVTM, CDR2 ANQGSEA. Sequenced by immunoSEQ multiplex PCR; TCRdb stores in-frame clones only, minus some. This table has under 90,000 clones, roughly 93% appearing once. These data come from a study of technical replicates of blood from a few donors. The specimen sequenced was T cells isolated from PBMCs. This clonotype originated in a human donor in good health. The chain couples TRBV29-1 to TRBJ2-7; maybe TRBD1 (6 bases). The chain's CDR3 is CSATFAGTSLTLYEQYF. CDR3 sequence (DNA): TGCAGCGCCACCTTCGCCGGGACATCCTTGACCTTGTACGAGCAGTACTTC.